The present TCR beta chain was sequenced within a study of chemoradiotherapy in HPV16-positive cancers. Study-wide results and limits: Better recurrence-free survival went with HPV-responsive T-cell expansion in HPV16-positive patients. Candidate HPV-specific clones and E7-related TCR motifs grew in tumor during treatment.

With respect to this clone: The antigen is undetermined.

The V gene end was trimmed by 5 bases and the J gene end by 4 bases; junction bases not matched to a gene: 5. CDR1 is MNHEY, CDR2 SVGAGI, per germline. CDR3 length equals 15 residues. Assay used: immunoSEQ multiplex PCR; TCRdb lists only in-frame clones, some missing. The sample includes about 33,000 clones, 86% of them seen just once. Repertoires were sampled repeatedly during chemoradiotherapy. The material sequenced was blood, taken from a patient who underwent chemoradiotherapy. The chain recombines TRBV6-5 with TRBJ1-5, with TRBD1 matching over 10 bases. The receptor's source is a human donor with HPV-associated anogenital cancer. CDR3 loop: CASSAGTGVNQPQHF. DNA for the CDR3: TGTGCCAGCAGTGCCGGGACAGGGGTTAATCAGCCCCAGCATTTT.